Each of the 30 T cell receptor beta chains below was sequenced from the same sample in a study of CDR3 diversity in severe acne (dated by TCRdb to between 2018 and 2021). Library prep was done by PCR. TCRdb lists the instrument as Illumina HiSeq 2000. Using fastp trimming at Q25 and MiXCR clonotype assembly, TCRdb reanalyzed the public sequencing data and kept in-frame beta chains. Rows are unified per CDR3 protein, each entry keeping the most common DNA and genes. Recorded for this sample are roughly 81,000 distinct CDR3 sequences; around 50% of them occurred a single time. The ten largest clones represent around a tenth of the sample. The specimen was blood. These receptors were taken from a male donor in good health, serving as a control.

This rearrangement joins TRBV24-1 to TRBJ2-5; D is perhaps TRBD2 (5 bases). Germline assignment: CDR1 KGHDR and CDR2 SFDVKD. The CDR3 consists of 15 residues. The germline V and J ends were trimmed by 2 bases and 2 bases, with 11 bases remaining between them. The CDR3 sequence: CATSDSPSNQETQYF. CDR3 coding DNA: TGTGCCACCAGTGATTCCCCTAGCAATCAAGAGACCCAGTACTTC.

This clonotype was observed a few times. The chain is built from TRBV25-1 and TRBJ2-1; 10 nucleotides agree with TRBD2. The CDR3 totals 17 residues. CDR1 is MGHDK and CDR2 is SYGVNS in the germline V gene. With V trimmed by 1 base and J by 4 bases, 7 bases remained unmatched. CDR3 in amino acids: CASSELVAGGRYNEQFF. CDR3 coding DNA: TGTGCCAGCAGTGAATTGGTAGCGGGGGGACGGTACAATGAGCAGTTCTTC.

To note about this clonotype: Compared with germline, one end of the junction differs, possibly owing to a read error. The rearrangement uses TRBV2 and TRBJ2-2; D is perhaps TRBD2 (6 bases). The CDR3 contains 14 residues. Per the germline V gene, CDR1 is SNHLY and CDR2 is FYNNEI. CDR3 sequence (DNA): TGTGCCAGCAGGGAAGGGAGGTTTACCGGGGAGCTGTTTTTT. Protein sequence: CASREGRFTGELFF.

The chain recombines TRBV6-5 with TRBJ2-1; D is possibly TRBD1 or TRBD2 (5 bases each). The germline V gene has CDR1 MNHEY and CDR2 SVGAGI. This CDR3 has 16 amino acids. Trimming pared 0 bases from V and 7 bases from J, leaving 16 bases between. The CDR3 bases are TGTGCCAGCAGTTACTCGGGGACCTTGGGGGAAAATGAGCAGTTCTTC. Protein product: CASSYSGTLGENEQFF.

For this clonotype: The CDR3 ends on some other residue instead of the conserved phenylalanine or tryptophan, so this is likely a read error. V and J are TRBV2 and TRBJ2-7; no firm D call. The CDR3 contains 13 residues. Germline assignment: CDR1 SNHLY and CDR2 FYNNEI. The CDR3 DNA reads TGTGCCAGCAGCCCTTACACTTCCTACGAACAGTACTAC. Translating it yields CASSPYTSYEQYY.

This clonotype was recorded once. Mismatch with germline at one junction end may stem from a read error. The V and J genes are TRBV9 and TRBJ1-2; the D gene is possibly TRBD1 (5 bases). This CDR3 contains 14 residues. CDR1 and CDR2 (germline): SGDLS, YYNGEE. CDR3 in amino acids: CASSVEGADYGYTF. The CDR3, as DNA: TGTGCCAGTAGCGTGGAAGGGGCAGACTATGGCTACACCTTC.

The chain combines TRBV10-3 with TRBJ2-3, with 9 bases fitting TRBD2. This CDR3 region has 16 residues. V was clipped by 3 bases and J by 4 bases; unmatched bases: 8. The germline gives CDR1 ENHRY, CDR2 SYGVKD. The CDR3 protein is CAISDGAGGAADTQYF. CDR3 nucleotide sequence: TGTGCCATCAGTGACGGAGCGGGAGGAGCCGCAGATACGCAGTATTTT.

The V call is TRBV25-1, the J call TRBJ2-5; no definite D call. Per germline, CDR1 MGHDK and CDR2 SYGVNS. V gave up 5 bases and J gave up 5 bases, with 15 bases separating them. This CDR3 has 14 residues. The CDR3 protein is CASSSPASAETQYF. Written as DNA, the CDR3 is TGTGCCAGCAGTTCCCCCGCCAGTGCGGAGACCCAGTACTTC.

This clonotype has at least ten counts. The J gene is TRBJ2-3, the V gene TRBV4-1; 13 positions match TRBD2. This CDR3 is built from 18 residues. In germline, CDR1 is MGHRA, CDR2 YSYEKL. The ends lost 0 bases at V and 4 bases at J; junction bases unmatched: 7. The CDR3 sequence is CASSQDTSGRAWADTQYF. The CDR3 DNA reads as TGCGCCAGCAGCCAAGATACTAGCGGGAGGGCCTGGGCAGATACGCAGTATTTT.

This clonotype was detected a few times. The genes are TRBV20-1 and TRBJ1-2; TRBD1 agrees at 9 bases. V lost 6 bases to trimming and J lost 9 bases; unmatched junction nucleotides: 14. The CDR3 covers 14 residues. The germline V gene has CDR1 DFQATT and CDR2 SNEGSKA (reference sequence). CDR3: CSAAIRDREGSYTF. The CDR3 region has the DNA TGCAGTGCCGCGATCCGGGACAGGGAGGGAAGCTACACCTTC.

CDR3 region: CATSRTGTGETQYF. CDR3 coding DNA: TGTGCCACCAGCAGGACAGGGACCGGAGAGACCCAGTACTTC. The V and J genes are TRBV15 and TRBJ2-5, with 7 bases fitting TRBD1. CDR1 LNHNV and CDR2 YYDKDF come from the germline V gene (reference sequence). This CDR3 has 14 amino acids. V lost 3 bases and J lost 4; bases outside the gene matches: 5.

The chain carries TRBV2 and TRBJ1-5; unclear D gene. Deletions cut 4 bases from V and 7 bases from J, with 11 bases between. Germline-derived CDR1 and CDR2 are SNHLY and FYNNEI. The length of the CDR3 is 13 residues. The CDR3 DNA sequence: TGTGCCAGCAGTGGGTTGGGGTTGCAGCCCCAGCATTTT. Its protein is CASSGLGLQPQHF.

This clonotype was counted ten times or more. CDR3 DNA: TGTGCCACCAGCAGAGTACCGCGGGGCGAGCAGTACTTC. Protein product: CATSRVPRGEQYF. The chain employs TRBV15 and TRBJ2-7; weak D call: TRBD2 (6 bases). CDR1 LNHNV and CDR2 YYDKDF come from the germline V gene (reference sequence). The CDR3 totals 13 residues. The V and J ends lost 1 base and 6 bases respectively, with 10 bases between them. Variable domain in full (rest from reference TRBV15 and TRBJ2-7): DAMVIQNPRYQVTQFGKPVTLSCSQTLNHNVMYWYQQKSSQAPKLLFHYYDKDFNNEADTPDNFQSRRPNTSFCFLDIRSPGLGDTAMYLCATSRVPRGEQYFGPGTRLTVT.

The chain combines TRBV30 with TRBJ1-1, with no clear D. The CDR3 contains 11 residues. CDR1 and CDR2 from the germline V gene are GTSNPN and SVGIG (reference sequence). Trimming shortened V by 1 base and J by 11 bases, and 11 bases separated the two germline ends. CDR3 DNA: TGTGCCTGGAGTGAGGCCGAGTGGGCTTTCTTT. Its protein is CAWSEAEWAFF.

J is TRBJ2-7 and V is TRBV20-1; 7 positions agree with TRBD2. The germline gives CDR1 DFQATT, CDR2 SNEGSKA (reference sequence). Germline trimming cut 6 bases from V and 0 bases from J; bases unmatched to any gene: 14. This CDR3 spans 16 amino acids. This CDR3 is CSARTRPASGSYEQYF. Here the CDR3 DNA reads TGCAGTGCCAGGACCCGACCGGCTAGCGGCTCCTACGAGCAGTACTTC.

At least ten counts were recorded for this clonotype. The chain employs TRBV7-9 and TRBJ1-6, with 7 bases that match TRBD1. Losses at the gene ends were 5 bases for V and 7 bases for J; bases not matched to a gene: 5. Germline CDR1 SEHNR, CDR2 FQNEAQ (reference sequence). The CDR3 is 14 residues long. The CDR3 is CASSRGQSNSPLHF. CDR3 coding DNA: TGTGCCAGCAGCCGGGGACAGTCCAATTCACCCCTCCACTTT.

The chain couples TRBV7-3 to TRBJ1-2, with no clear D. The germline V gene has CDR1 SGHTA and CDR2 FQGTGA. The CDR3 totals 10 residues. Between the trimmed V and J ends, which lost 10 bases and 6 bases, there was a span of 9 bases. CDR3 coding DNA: TGTGCCACAGCACGAGATGGCTACACCTTC. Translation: CATARDGYTF.

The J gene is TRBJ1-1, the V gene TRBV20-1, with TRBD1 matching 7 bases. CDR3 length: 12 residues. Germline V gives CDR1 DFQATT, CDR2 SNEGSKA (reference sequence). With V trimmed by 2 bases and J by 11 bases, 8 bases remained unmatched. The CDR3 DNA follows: TGCAGTGCTAGAAGAACAGGGGTGAAGGCTTTCTTT. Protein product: CSARRTGVKAFF.

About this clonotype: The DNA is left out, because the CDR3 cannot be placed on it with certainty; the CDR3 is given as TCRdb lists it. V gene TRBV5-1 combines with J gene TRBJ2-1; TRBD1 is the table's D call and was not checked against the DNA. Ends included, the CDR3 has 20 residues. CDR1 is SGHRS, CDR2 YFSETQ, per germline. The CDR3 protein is CASSTGTGQAFFGQGNEQFF.

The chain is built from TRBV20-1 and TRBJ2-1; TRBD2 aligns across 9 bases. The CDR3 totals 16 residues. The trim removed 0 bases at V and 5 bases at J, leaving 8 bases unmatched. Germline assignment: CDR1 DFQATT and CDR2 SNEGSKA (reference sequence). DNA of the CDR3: TGCAGTGCTAGAGATTCGGCTAGCGGGGCAGACAATGAGCAGTTCTTC. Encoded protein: CSARDSASGADNEQFF.

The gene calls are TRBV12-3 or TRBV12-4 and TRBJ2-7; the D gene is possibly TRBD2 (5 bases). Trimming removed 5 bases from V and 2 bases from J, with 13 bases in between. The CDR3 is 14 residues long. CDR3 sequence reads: CASSEWGAPYEQYF. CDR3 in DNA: TGTGCCAGCAGTGAATGGGGAGCCCCCTACGAGCAGTACTTC.

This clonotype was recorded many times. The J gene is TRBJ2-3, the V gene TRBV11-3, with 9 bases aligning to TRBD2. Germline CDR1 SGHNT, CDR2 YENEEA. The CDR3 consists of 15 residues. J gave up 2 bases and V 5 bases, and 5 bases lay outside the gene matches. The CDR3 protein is CASSKGLAPTDTQYF. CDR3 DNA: TGTGCCAGCAGCAAGGGACTAGCTCCCACAGATACGCAGTATTTT. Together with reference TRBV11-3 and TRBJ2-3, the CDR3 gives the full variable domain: EAGVVQSPRYKIIEKKQPVAFWCNPISGHNTLYWYLQNLGQGPELLIRYENEEAVDDSQLPKDRFSAERLKGVDSTLKIQPAELGDSAVYLCASSKGLAPTDTQYFGPGTRLTVL.

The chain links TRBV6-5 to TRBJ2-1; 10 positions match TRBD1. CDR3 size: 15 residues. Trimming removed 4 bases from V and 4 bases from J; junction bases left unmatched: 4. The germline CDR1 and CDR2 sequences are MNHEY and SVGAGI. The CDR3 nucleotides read TGTGCCAGCAGTTCACTGGACAGGGGGTACAATGAGCAGTTCTTC. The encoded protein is CASSSLDRGYNEQFF.

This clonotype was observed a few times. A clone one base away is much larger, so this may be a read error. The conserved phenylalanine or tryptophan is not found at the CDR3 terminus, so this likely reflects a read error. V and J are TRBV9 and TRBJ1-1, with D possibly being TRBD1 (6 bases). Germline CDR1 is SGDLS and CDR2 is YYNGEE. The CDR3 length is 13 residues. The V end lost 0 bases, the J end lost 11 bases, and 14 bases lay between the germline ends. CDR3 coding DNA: TGTGCCAGCAGCGTAGGACAGGACGGCTGGGCTTTCCTT. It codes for CASSVGQDGWAFL.

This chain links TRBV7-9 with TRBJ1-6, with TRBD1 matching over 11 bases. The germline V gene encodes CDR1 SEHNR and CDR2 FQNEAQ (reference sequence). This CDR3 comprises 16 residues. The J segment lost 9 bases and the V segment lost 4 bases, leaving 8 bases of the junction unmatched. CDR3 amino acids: CASSSFTGTGGSPLHF. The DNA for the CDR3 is TGTGCCAGCAGCTCCTTTACCGGGACAGGGGGTTCACCCCTCCACTTT.

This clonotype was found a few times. The DNA of the CDR3 is TGTGCCAGTAGGGTCAGCAACTATGGCTACACCTTC. Its translation is CASRVSNYGYTF. V is TRBV19 and J is TRBJ1-2; D is ambiguous. The germline CDR1 and CDR2 sequences are LNHDA and SQIVND (reference sequence). CDR3 length: 12 amino acids. V lost 6 bases, J lost 2 bases, and 7 bases lay in between.

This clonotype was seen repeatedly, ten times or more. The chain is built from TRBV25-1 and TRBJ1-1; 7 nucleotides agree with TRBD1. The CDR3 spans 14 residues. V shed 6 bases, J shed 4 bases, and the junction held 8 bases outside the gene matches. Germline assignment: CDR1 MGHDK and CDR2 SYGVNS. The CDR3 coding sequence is TGTGCCAGCAGGGCAGGGGGAAGGTCCACTGAAGCTTTCTTT. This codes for CASRAGGRSTEAFF.

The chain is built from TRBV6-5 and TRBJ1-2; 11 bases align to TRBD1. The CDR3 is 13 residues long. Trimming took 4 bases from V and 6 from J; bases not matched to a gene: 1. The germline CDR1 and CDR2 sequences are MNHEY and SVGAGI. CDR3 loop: CASSSGQGDGYTF. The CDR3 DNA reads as TGTGCCAGCAGTTCGGGACAGGGGGATGGCTACACCTTC.

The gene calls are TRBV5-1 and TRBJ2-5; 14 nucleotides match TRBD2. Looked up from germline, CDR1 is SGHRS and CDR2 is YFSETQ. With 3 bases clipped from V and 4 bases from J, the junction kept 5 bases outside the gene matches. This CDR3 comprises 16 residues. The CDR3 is CASSSTSGGAGETQYF. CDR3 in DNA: TGCGCCAGCAGCTCGACTAGCGGGGGGGCCGGAGAGACCCAGTACTTC.

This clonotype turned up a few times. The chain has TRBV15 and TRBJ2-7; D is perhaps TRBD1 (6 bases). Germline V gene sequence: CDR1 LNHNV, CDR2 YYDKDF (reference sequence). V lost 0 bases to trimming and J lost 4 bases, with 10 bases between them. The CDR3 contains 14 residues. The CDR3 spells CATSREGGQYEQYF. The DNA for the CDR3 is TGTGCCACCAGCAGAGAAGGGGGTCAGTACGAGCAGTACTTC.